Below, one T cell receptor beta chain is given with its context. This clonotype was seen a handful of times. Its antigen specificity is not known. Qualities for individual bases were not recorded, and no much larger clone is one base off. Via the germline V gene, CDR1 is SGHTA and CDR2 FQGNSA. V is reduced by 4 bases and J by 6 bases, leaving a spacing of 15 bases between them. Its CDR3 holds 15 amino acids, cysteine through phenylalanine. Just CDR3 DNA is preserved here, 45 bases in frame from base 1. Libraries were made using RT-PCR. The sequencer was an Illumina HiSeq 2500. TCRdb trimmed public reads at Q25 via fastp, called clones via MiXCR and kept in-frame beta chains. One record per CDR3 amino acid sequence lists the most common genes and DNA. Here the sample has more than 550,000 distinct CDR3 sequences; roughly 10% occur a single time. Jointly, the top ten make up 9.5% to 12% of the sample. The data were taken from a study of response to subunit inactivated influenza vaccine (dated by TCRdb to between 2017 and 2018). In terms of the full investigation: Deep quantitative T cell receptor repertoire profiling was used in the study to track responses to a trivalent subunit inactivated influenza vaccine.

On the study overall, not on this receptor specifically: The authors proposed that each seasonal influenza vaccination may bring in only a limited number of new T cells.

Separately, the same data were catalogued under a study of T cells expressing NK-cell markers. According to the second study: The TCR beta cDNA libraries were made using 5'RACE template switching, a step that added both a universal primer site and unique molecular identifiers. Roughly 8 donors provided sorted CD3+CD56+NKG2C+, CD3+CD56+NKG2C- and CD3+CD56-NKG2C+ T-cell subsets, whose TCR beta-chain repertoires were profiled. Seven of the eight sequenced donors were HCMV-seropositive and one was HCMV-seronegative. To restrict sorting to alphabetaTCR-expressing T cells, an anti-gammadeltaTCR antibody was added in several experiments. In 5 to 7 donors, the dominant CD3+CD56+NKG2C+ clonotypes ranked among the top 10 CD8+ clonotypes, making up 1.0-7.0% of CD8+ T cells. Those dominant clonotypes were again the most abundant among CD3+CD56-NKG2C+ cells in a handful of donors, at roughly 25-65%. Whether the expanded NKG2C-expressing T cell clones were specific for HCMV antigens remained unclear. The eight sequenced donors were randomly selected healthy volunteers, three men and five women. To determine HCMV serostatus, a commercial ELISA kit was used to detect HCMV-specific IgG in serum. Peripheral blood mononuclear cells were isolated from blood by Ficoll density gradient centrifugation. For about 6 donors, unsorted PBMC were also used to sequence bulk peripheral blood T-cell repertoires. cDNA synthesis was primed from the TCR beta constant segment, followed by two successive PCR amplification steps. Sequencing of the libraries produced 2 x 150 bp reads on Illumina HiSeq 2000/2500, MiSeq or NextSeq. MIGEC handled demultiplexing of the reads and grouping by UMI, while MiTCR was used to assemble and quantify clonotypes. To exclude erroneous sequences, only TCR cDNA sequences supported by at least two reads were retained. The tcR package was used for downstream repertoire analysis, with clonotypes matched between fractions based on CDR3 nucleotide sequence plus V segment. VDJmatch was used to annotate antigen specificity against VDJdb, with one amino acid substitution in CDR3 permitted.

The V and J genes are TRBV7-2 and TRBJ2-2; possibly the D gene is TRBD2, per 6 matching bases. The source is a man aged 45-65 years who received an inactivated influenza vaccine. Donor details come from another sample of the same person, matched by shared clones. The sequencing here drew on PBMCs from blood, taken on the day of vaccination. The DNA sequence follows: TGTGCCAGCAGCTCTACGGGACTGGCGGCCGGGGAGCTGTTTTTT. The translation is CASSSTGLAAGELFF.